The subject of this entry is one TCR beta chain. This sample was included in a study of shared T cell receptors in the human thymus. The CDR3 runs 15 residues. Germline values: CDR1 SEHNR, CDR2 FQNEAQ (reference sequence). Trimming left V 5 bases short and J 2 bases short, with 16 bases between. TCRdb keeps only in-frame clones here, not all; method: immunoSEQ multiplex PCR. The sample shows just under 550,000 clones, around 82% of them seen only once. These data also formed part of another study, on human thymus T cells. That work adds: Thymic repertoires overlap heavily among unrelated individuals, related research has reported.

The source of this sequence is a boy younger than two with a congenital heart defect. Material for sequencing was thymocytes. The chain joins TRBV7-9 to TRBJ2-7, with D perhaps matching TRBD2 (5 bases). CDR3 nucleotide sequence: TGTGCCAGCAGCAGCGGAAAAAATGTCCCCTACGAGCAGTACTTC. This gives the protein CASSSGKNVPYEQYF.